The sequence of this TCR beta chain was determined in a study of blood T cell repertoires in COVID-19. On the study more broadly: Acute and convalescent COVID-19 specimens originated in the United States, Italy and Spain. Nucleic acid was either cDNA or gDNA, and it came from T cells, B-cell-depleted T cells, or PBMCs.

Original methodology: Amplifying reference gene primers gave estimates of nucleated cell counts. Measured with immunoSEQ multiplex PCR; TCRdb has only the in-frame clones, and not every one. For V, J and clone size, that table is used; D and trimming come from the DNA. The table has fewer than 50,000 clones, about 82% seen once. This receptor was taken from a human donor in a cohort sampled during active COVID-19. Sequencing was carried out using peripheral blood.

In nucleotides, the CDR3 is TGTGCCTGGAGTGTCCTTCCCCTACGCCATCTCTACGAGCAGTACTTC. Protein sequence: CAWSVLPLRHLYEQYF. This chain uses TRBV30 with TRBJ2-7; D remains unclear. V was pared by 0 bases and J by 3 bases, with 18 bases between. In germline, CDR1 is GTSNPN, CDR2 SVGIG (reference sequence). The CDR3 totals 16 residues.